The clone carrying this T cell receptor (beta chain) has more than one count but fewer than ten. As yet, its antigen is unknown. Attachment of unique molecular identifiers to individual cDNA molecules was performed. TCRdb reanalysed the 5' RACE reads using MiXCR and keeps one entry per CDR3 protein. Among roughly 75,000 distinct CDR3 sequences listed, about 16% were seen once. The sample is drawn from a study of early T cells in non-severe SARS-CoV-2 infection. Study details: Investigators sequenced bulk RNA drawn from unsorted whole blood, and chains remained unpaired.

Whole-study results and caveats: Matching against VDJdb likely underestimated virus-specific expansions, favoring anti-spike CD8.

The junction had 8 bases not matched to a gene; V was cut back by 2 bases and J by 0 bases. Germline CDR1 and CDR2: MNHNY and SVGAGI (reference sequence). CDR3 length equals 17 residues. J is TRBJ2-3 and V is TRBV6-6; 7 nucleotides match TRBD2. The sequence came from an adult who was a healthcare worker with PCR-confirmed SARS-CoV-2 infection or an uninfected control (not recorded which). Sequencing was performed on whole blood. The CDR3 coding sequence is TGTGCCAGCAGTTACGTGGGGGGGGTTTCTAGCACAGATACGCAGTATTTT. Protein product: CASSYVGGVSSTDTQYF.